This T cell receptor beta chain was captured by sequencing in a study of cytomegalovirus exposure and HLA in healthy donors. Study-level points and caveats: There were some public TCRs occurring in many donors, but most TCR sequences were rare. The study had only CMV serostatus as immune exposure information. Per a prior analysis, the majority of TCR beta V segments were productive roughly 90% or roughly 30% of the time. Some V segments, TRBV6-2 and TRBV6-3 among them, were indistinguishable and were therefore excluded.

Germline CDR1 and CDR2: MGHRA and YSYEKL. This CDR3 spans 14 amino acids. V gave up 4 bases and J gave up 1 base, with 11 bases separating them. Worth noting for this clone: Its antigen is currently unknown.

Primers for the PCR totalled 60 Vbeta and 13 Jbeta. The method was immunoSEQ multiplex PCR; TCRdb's version includes in-frame clones alone and lacks a portion of them. The data contain about 130,000 clones, roughly 88% of them singletons. This TCR was recovered from a man aged 45-60 years in good health and CMV-seronegative. The rearrangement links TRBV4-1 to TRBJ2-7, with D perhaps TRBD1 (6 bases). Material for sequencing was PBMCs. The CDR3 bases are TGCGCCAGCAGCCCCCGGGACAAATCCTACGAGCAGTACTTC. It yields the protein CASSPRDKSYEQYF.